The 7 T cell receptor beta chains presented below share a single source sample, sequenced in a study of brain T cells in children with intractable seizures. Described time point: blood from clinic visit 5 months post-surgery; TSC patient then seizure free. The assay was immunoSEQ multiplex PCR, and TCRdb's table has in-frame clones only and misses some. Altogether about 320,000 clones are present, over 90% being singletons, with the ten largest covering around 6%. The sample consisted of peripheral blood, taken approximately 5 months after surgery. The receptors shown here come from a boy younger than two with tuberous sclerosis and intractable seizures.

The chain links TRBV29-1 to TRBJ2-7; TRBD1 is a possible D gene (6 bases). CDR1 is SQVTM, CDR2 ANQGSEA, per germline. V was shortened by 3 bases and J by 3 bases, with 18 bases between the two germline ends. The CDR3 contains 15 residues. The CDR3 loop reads CSVETSRDTIYEQYF. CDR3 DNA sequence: TGCAGCGTTGAGACCTCCCGGGACACCATCTACGAGCAGTACTTC.

The CDR3 nucleotides read TGTGCCAGCAGCGTAGGGACACGGGACTACACAGATACGCAGTATTTT. Protein: CASSVGTRDYTDTQYF. The J gene is TRBJ2-3, the V gene TRBV9, with TRBD2 identical over 7 bases. The CDR3 runs to 16 residues. Germline CDR1 is SGDLS and CDR2 is YYNGEE. Trimming removed 0 bases from V and 2 bases from J; junction bases left unmatched: 6.

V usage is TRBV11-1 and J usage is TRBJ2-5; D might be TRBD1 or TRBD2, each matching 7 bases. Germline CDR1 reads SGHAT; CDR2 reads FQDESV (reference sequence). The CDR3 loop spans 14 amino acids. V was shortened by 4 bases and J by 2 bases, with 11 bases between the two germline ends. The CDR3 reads CASSWQGGQETQYF. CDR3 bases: TGTGCCAGCAGCTGGCAGGGGGGGCAAGAGACCCAGTACTTC.

The CDR3 spells CASSPEGYEQYF. DNA of the CDR3: TGTGCCAGCAGCCCAGAGGGATACGAGCAGTACTTC. The chain recombines TRBV9 with TRBJ2-7, with D perhaps matching TRBD2 (5 bases). There are 12 residues in the CDR3. CDR1 and CDR2 (germline): SGDLS, YYNGEE. The ends were cut back, 4 bases at V and 4 bases at J, with 9 bases in the middle.

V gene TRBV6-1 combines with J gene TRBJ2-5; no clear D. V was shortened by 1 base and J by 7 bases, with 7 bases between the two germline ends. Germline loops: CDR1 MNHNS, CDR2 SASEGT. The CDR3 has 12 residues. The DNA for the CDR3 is TGTGCCAGCAGTGAAGAACTCTGGACCCAGTACTTC. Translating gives CASSEELWTQYF.

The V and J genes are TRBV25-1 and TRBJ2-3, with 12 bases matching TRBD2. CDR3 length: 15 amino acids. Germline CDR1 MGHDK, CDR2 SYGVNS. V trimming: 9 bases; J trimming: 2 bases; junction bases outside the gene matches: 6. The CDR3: CASTRTSGITDTQYF. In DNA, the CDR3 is TGTGCCAGTACCCGGACTAGCGGGATCACAGATACGCAGTATTTT.

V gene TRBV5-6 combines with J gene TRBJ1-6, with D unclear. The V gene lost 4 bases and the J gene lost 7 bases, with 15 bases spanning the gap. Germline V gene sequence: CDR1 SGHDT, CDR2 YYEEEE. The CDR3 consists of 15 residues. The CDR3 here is CASSPPGLRNSPLHF. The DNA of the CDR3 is TGTGCCAGCAGCCCGCCCGGACTGAGAAATTCACCCCTCCACTTT.